The sequence of this T cell receptor beta chain was determined in a study of T cell clones after liver transplantation. Sequencing was performed with immunoSEQ multiplex PCR; in TCRdb, only in-frame clones are kept and a portion is missing. The repertoire includes 65,000 to 85,000 clones, 84% of them detected once, and around 2% sits in the top ten. The length of the CDR3 is 17 residues. Trimming removed 1 base at V and 0 bases at J, with 14 bases between. Looked up from germline, CDR1 is LNHNV and CDR2 is YYDKDF (reference sequence). Unstimulated PBMCs were sorted into CD3+CD4+ and CD3+CD8+ populations.

This rearrangement joins TRBV15 to TRBJ2-3, with D tentatively TRBD1 (5 bases). This sequence was found in a human patient who received a liver transplant. T cells may partly derive from the graft donor. The sample was CD4+ T cells from blood, taken less than 50 months after liver transplant. The DNA of the CDR3 is TGTGCCACCAGCAGAGGGGGATCCCGGACAAGCACAGATACGCAGTATTTT. This encodes CATSRGGSRTSTDTQYF.